The present entry profiles one T cell receptor (beta chain) with its context. The target antigen is unknown. This entry is derived from a study of T cell responses to AZD1222 COVID-19 vaccine. Some clones are missing from TCRdb's copy, which holds only in-frame ones; the method was immunoSEQ multiplex PCR. The data show about 140,000 clones, around 92% seen once. Overall study results and limits: The donor cohort was predominantly white British with a female majority, and clonal diversity may have been underestimated. The reported proportion of spike-specific TCRs targeting unmutated variant regions was nearly half. Spike as a whole was targeted by vaccine-associated CD4 TCRs, dominant at 160-218 and 743-854. Seropositive status at baseline applied to only five or six AZD1222 recipients.

CDR3 size: 14 residues. Between the trimmed V and J ends, which lost 1 base and 4 bases, there was a span of 10 bases. Germline CDR1 is SEHNR and CDR2 is FQNEAQ (reference sequence). This clonotype was obtained from an adult in good health. This sample comprised peripheral blood, obtained on day 0 of AZD1222 vaccination. The rearrangement links TRBV7-9 to TRBJ1-2; perhaps TRBD1 as D (5 bases). The CDR3 region is CASSLGRQSYGYTF. The DNA of the CDR3 is TGTGCCAGCAGCTTAGGCCGACAGTCCTATGGCTACACCTTC.